This TCR beta chain was captured by sequencing in a study of cytomegalovirus exposure and HLA in healthy donors. On the study more broadly: Unique TCRs numbering approximately 80 million, obtained from HLA-typed donors, made up an early data release. Overall study results and limits: Researchers had no immune exposure information except CMV serostatus available. Listed as cytomegalovirus-associated were over 150 TCR beta chains. The authors later found HLA-associated TCR beta chains more clonally expanded than equally common others.

With respect to this clone: Its antigen is undetermined.

Use of 60 Vbeta and 13 Jbeta primers characterized the PCR. Measured with immunoSEQ multiplex PCR; TCRdb has only the in-frame clones, and not every one. The repertoire includes hundreds of thousands of clones, over 65% of them detected once, and 0.63% sits in the top ten. The TCR sequence derives from a young man in good health and CMV-seronegative. The sequencing sample was made of PBMCs.

The CDR3 here is CASSSLDSKNIQYF. CDR3 DNA sequence: TGTGCCAGCAGCTCCCTGGACAGCAAAAACATTCAGTACTTC. The chain uses TRBV7-6 and TRBJ2-4; TRBD1 might be the D (6 bases). The V end was cut by 4 bases, the J end by 3 bases, with 10 bases between. The CDR3 loop spans 14 amino acids. Germline V gene lookup returns CDR1 SGHVS and CDR2 FNYEAQ.